This T cell receptor beta chain was found in a study of radiation and T cells in renal cell carcinoma. The germline V and J ends were trimmed by 1 base and 1 base, with 6 bases remaining between them. Germline V gene sequence: CDR1 SGHRS, CDR2 YFSETQ. The CDR3 runs to 13 residues. As for time point: blood 2 weeks post-SBRT. The treatment here: 15 Gy SBRT to primary tumor, nephrectomy 4 weeks later. Clones were read by immunoSEQ multiplex PCR, and TCRdb kept only the in-frame ones, dropping some. The sample consists of roughly 130,000 clones, 88% of them appearing once. This receptor was taken from a woman in her 70s with renal cell carcinoma. This chain links TRBV5-1 with TRBJ2-7; D gene uncertain. The specimen comprised blood, sampled from a patient whose treatment included radiotherapy and nephrectomy. In nucleotides, the CDR3 is TGCGCCAGCAGCTTGCCACAGTCCTACGAGCAGTACTTC. Translated, it gives CASSLPQSYEQYF. Full variable domain (remainder filled in from reference TRBV5-1 and TRBJ2-7): KAGVTQTPRYLIKTRGQQVTLSCSPISGHRSVSWYQQTPGQGLQFLFEYFSETQRNKGNFPGRFSGRQFSNSRSEMNVSTLELGDSALYLCASSLPQSYEQYFGPGTRLTVT.